This T cell receptor beta chain was captured by sequencing in a study of T cell repertoires in cytomegalovirus infection. TCRdb itself ran the reads through MiXCR, one entry per CDR3 protein. The sample lists roughly 280,000 distinct CDR3 sequences; around 15% were seen once. The germline CDR1 and CDR2 sequences are SEHNR and FQNEAQ (reference sequence). The V and J ends lost 3 bases and 2 bases, in that order; junction bases with no gene match: 10. There are 17 residues in the CDR3. This clonotype was seen more than once but under ten times. Sequenced input: PBMCs. The TCR originated in a human donor in good health (CMV status not recorded). Some clones in this sample may be carry-over from other donors' samples. The rearrangement links TRBV7-9 to TRBJ2-7, with 10 bases matching TRBD2. In DNA form, the CDR3 reads TGTGCCAGCAGCTTCGACCGAACTAGCGGGAATGCCTACGAGCAGTACTTC. Amino acid sequence: CASSFDRTSGNAYEQYF.